Shown below are 27 T cell receptor beta chains from a single sample sequenced in a study of T cell responses to AZD1222 COVID-19 vaccine. TCRdb's copy holds only in-frame clones and misses some; the assay was immunoSEQ multiplex PCR. The sample contains just under 150,000 clones, around 84% of which appear only once. The starting material was peripheral blood, obtained 28 days after the second AZD1222 dose. The receptor set was obtained from an adult who received the AZD1222 COVID-19 vaccine.

The table lists this clone with a count of one. J is TRBJ2-7 and V is TRBV6-5; 9 bases align to TRBD1. V lost 6 bases, J lost 1 base, and 7 bases stayed unmatched. This CDR3 comprises 15 residues. The germline gives CDR1 MNHEY, CDR2 SVGAGI. CDR3 sequence (DNA): TGTGCCAGCAGAGCAACCGGGACAGGGTCCTACGAGCAGTACTTC. Translating it yields CASRATGTGSYEQYF.

The chain combines TRBV2 with TRBJ2-7; no clear D gene. CDR3 length: 13 residues. Germline V lookup: CDR1 SNHLY, CDR2 FYNNEI. The germline V and J ends were trimmed by 4 bases and 2 bases, with 9 bases remaining between them. CDR3 nucleotide sequence: TGTGCCAGCAGTGCCTACACCGCCTACGAGCAGTACTTC. It codes for CASSAYTAYEQYF.

The chain is built from TRBV14 and TRBJ2-7, with 8 bases fitting TRBD2. CDR3 length equals 15 residues. The germline CDR1 and CDR2 sequences are SGHDN and FVKESK. After removal of 0 bases from V and 4 bases from J, the junction contained 5 bases not matched to a gene. CDR3 DNA: TGTGCCAGCAGCCAAGAGGGGGAGCGGGGGTACGAGCAGTACTTC. It yields the protein CASSQEGERGYEQYF.

The chain uses TRBV5-1 and TRBJ2-5; the match to TRBD1 covers 12 bases. The CDR3 consists of 15 residues. V lost 4 bases to trimming and J lost 4 bases; unmatched junction nucleotides: 5. CDR1 is SGHRS and CDR2 is YFSETQ in the germline V gene. The CDR3 protein is CASSRGQGAVETQYF. CDR3 bases: TGCGCCAGCAGCAGGGGACAGGGGGCCGTAGAGACCCAGTACTTC.

The gene calls are TRBV5-6 and TRBJ1-2, with a possible D match to TRBD1 (6 bases). CDR1 is SGHDT, CDR2 YYEEEE, per germline. The CDR3 extends over 16 amino acids. Trimming took off 3 bases at V and 3 bases at J, with 18 bases between the two ends. CDR3 coding DNA: TGTGCCAGCAGCTGGGGATGGGGGGCAGGGGACTATGGCTACACCTTC. Translated, it gives CASSWGWGAGDYGYTF.

V and J are TRBV2 and TRBJ2-7; D unresolved. The V end lost 6 bases, the J end lost 3 bases, and 12 bases lay between the germline ends. The CDR3 is 13 amino acids. Germline CDR1 reads SNHLY; CDR2 reads FYNNEI. The CDR3 here is CASRDWALYEQYF. The CDR3 DNA reads TGTGCCAGCAGAGATTGGGCCCTCTACGAGCAGTACTTC.

The rearrangement links TRBV4-1 to TRBJ1-2; D not resolved. Germline-derived CDR1 and CDR2 are MGHRA and YSYEKL. The V end lost 0 bases, the J end lost 5 bases, and 7 bases lay between the germline ends. This CDR3 has 13 residues. CDR3 coding DNA: TGCGCCAGCAGCCAAGACCCAGCATATGGCTACACCTTC. As protein: CASSQDPAYGYTF.

The rearrangement links TRBV5-4 to TRBJ1-2, with 10 bases lining up with TRBD1. CDR1 and CDR2 from the germline V gene are SGHNT and YYREEE (reference sequence). This CDR3 is built from 17 residues. V lost 0 bases and J lost 1; bases outside the gene matches: 6. CDR3 DNA sequence: TGTGCCAGCAGCTTGGGACAGGGGACAGGGGTTAACTATGGCTACACCTTC. Its protein product is CASSLGQGTGVNYGYTF.

The chain carries TRBV7-2 and TRBJ1-2; unclear D gene. V was clipped by 3 bases and J by 7 bases, with 3 bases between them. Per germline, CDR1 SGHTA and CDR2 FQGNSA. This CDR3 has 10 amino acids. The CDR3, as DNA: TGTGCCAGCAGCTTGGGTGGCTACACCTTC. It is translated as CASSLGGYTF.

The chain recombines TRBV6-5 with TRBJ1-4; D is possibly TRBD1 (6 bases). This CDR3 has 15 residues. Per germline, CDR1 MNHEY and CDR2 SVGAGI. Trimming left V 6 bases short and J 0 bases short, with 11 bases between. This chain's CDR3 is CASSGRTATNEKLFF. In DNA, the CDR3 is TGTGCCAGCAGCGGTCGGACAGCAACTAATGAAAAACTGTTTTTT.

This clone occurred once. The chain links TRBV13 to TRBJ2-3; possibly TRBD2 for D (6 bases). There are 16 residues in the CDR3. V lost 5 bases to trimming and J lost 2 bases, with 17 bases between them. The V gene's germline CDR1 is PRHDT and CDR2 FYEKMQ (reference sequence). CDR3 protein: CASSTQRTKNTDTQYF. The CDR3 region has the DNA TGTGCCAGCAGCACCCAAAGGACTAAAAACACAGATACGCAGTATTTT.

The rearrangement joins TRBV12-5 to TRBJ1-1, with D tentatively TRBD1 (5 bases). CDR3 size: 13 residues. CDR1 LGHNT and CDR2 FRNRAP come from the germline V gene. Deletions cut 0 bases from V and 10 bases from J, with 12 bases between. CDR3 in amino acids: CASGLVRGTGAFF. The CDR3 DNA sequence: TGTGCTAGTGGTTTGGTACGGGGGACGGGAGCTTTCTTT.

The DNA of the CDR3 is TGTGCCAGCAGCGGGGGAGGGGTCTCGTATAGCACAGATACGCAGTATTTT. It translates to CASSGGGVSYSTDTQYF. The chain recombines TRBV7-2 with TRBJ2-3; 7 bases map to TRBD2. Germline CDR1 and CDR2: SGHTA and FQGNSA. The CDR3 spans 17 residues. With V trimmed by 5 bases and J by 0 bases, 11 bases remained unmatched.

This CDR3 reads CASAYYTEAFF. In DNA form, the CDR3 reads TGTGCCAGCGCATATTACACTGAAGCTTTCTTT. The chain joins TRBV6-4 to TRBJ1-1; D ambiguous. Trimming pared 8 bases from V and 3 bases from J, leaving 7 bases between. There are 11 residues in the CDR3. CDR1 and CDR2 (germline): MRHNA, SNTAGT.

The chain is built from TRBV30 and TRBJ2-5; the D gene is possibly TRBD2 (6 bases). V was pared by 2 bases and J by 1 base, with 11 bases between. The CDR3 consists of 14 residues. From germline, CDR1 is GTSNPN and CDR2 SVGIG (reference sequence). The CDR3 region has the DNA TGTGCCTGGAGTACTGGGGGACTCCAAGAGACCCAGTACTTC. Translated, it gives CAWSTGGLQETQYF. Full variable domain (outside the CDR3, taken from reference TRBV30 and TRBJ2-5): SQTIHQWPATLVQPVGSPLSLECTVEGTSNPNLYWYRQAAGRGLQLLFYSVGIGQISSEVPQNLSASRPQDRQFILSSKKLLLSDSGFYLCAWSTGGLQETQYFGPGTRLLVL.

Many counts were recorded for this clone. The rearrangement uses TRBV6-4 and TRBJ1-5; D is undetermined. The CDR3 is 15 amino acids. Germline-derived CDR1 and CDR2 are MRHNA and SNTAGT. V was pared by 3 bases and J by 2 bases, with 11 bases between. For the CDR3, the DNA is TGTGCCAGCAGTGATCTATGGGGTGGCAATCAGCCCCAGCATTTT. Its protein is CASSDLWGGNQPQHF.

V gene TRBV4-1 combines with J gene TRBJ1-1; D is ambiguous. Germline assignment: CDR1 MGHRA and CDR2 YSYEKL. The germline V and J ends were trimmed by 4 bases and 3 bases, with 15 bases remaining between them. This CDR3 contains 15 residues. CDR3 coding DNA: TGCGCCAGCAGCCGCCAGATGGGCGGGTACACTGAAGCTTTCTTT. Translating gives CASSRQMGGYTEAFF.

The gene calls are TRBV10-3 and TRBJ2-5, with D possibly matching TRBD2 (7 bases). The germline V gene has CDR1 ENHRY and CDR2 SYGVKD. V was clipped by 0 bases and J by 5 bases, with 10 bases between them. This CDR3 spans 14 amino acids. CDR3 sequence reads: CAISESGGQETQYF. Written as DNA, the CDR3 is TGTGCCATCAGTGAGTCCGGGGGGCAGGAGACCCAGTACTTC.

This clone showed up just a few times. The J gene is TRBJ2-2, the V gene TRBV27; no clear D. The CDR3 totals 13 residues. V lost 3 bases to trimming and J lost 4 bases, with 6 bases between them. CDR1 MNHEY and CDR2 SMNVEV come from the germline V gene (reference sequence). The chain's CDR3 is CASSFGVTGELFF. Written as DNA, the CDR3 is TGTGCCAGCAGTTTCGGTGTCACCGGGGAGCTGTTTTTT.

The chain links TRBV20-1 to TRBJ1-1; D gene ambiguous. The CDR3 runs 11 residues. Germline-derived CDR1 and CDR2 are DFQATT and SNEGSKA (reference sequence). The CDR3 protein is CRGSQNTEAFF. The CDR3 DNA reads as TGCAGAGGCTCCCAGAACACTGAAGCTTTCTTT.

This clone appeared a single time. The chain combines TRBV5-1 with TRBJ1-3; 10 nucleotides align to TRBD1. Unmatched junction bases numbered 12, after V lost 4 bases and J lost 2 bases. This CDR3 contains 18 residues. CDR1 and CDR2 from the germline V gene are SGHRS and YFSETQ. Here the CDR3 reads CASSLMTGGRGAGNTIYF. CDR3 bases: TGCGCCAGCAGCCTAATGACAGGGGGCCGTGGAGCTGGAAACACCATATATTTT.

The chain carries TRBV12-3 or TRBV12-4 and TRBJ1-3; D ambiguous. V lost 8 bases and J lost 0, with 8 bases in between. This CDR3 is 13 amino acids long. The CDR3 DNA reads as TGTGCCAGCCGACCTAACTCTGGAAACACCATATATTTT. Translating it yields CASRPNSGNTIYF.

This clone has just a few counts. V gene TRBV29-1 combines with J gene TRBJ1-1, with D tentatively TRBD1 (6 bases). The CDR3 is made up of 12 amino acids. Germline V lookup: CDR1 SQVTM, CDR2 ANQGSEA. Between the trimmed V and J ends, which lost 3 bases and 8 bases, there was a span of 13 bases. The CDR3 DNA sequence: TGCAGCGTTGAGGAGGGGGGAGCGGAAGCTTTCTTT. Residues: CSVEEGGAEAFF.

The chain recombines TRBV5-1 with TRBJ1-1; D is undetermined. Between the trimmed V and J ends, which lost 4 bases and 1 base, there was a span of 11 bases. This CDR3 spans 14 amino acids. Germline CDR1 is SGHRS and CDR2 is YFSETQ. The CDR3 DNA reads TGCGCCAGCAGCGAACCGGGAGGGAACACTGAAGCTTTCTTT. Residues: CASSEPGGNTEAFF.

J is TRBJ2-3 and V is TRBV5-6; D not resolved. The length of the CDR3 is 13 residues. Germline values: CDR1 SGHDT, CDR2 YYEEEE. Deletions cut 1 base from V and 6 bases from J, with 9 bases between. The CDR3 DNA reads as TGTGCCAGCAGCTTGAGGAATGCTGATACGCAGTATTTT. Amino acids: CASSLRNADTQYF.

V gene TRBV7-8 combines with J gene TRBJ2-7; no clear D. Trimming removed 5 bases at V and 4 bases at J, with 18 bases between. CDR3 length: 15 amino acids. Germline V gene sequence: CDR1 SGHVS, CDR2 FQNEAQ. CDR3 coding DNA: TGTGCCAGCAGCCCCGATGTGGGCCGGAGTTACGAGCAGTACTTC. It is translated as CASSPDVGRSYEQYF.

This chain connects TRBV3-1 (or the pseudogene TRBV3-2) to TRBJ2-7; no reliable D call. CDR1 and CDR2 (germline): LGHDT, YNNKEL (reference sequence). This CDR3 spans 12 amino acids. Trimming stripped 1 base from V and 3 bases from J, with 4 bases between. The CDR3 nucleotides read TGTGCCAGCAGCCAAGCCCGCTACGAGCAGTACTTC. This translates into CASSQARYEQYF.